This TCR beta chain was obtained from a study of CD8 T cells in Susac syndrome. The CDR3 consists of 15 residues. The germline V gene encodes CDR1 MGHRA and CDR2 YSYEKL. V gave up 0 bases and J gave up 5 bases, with 10 bases separating them. A quantity of about 0.45 to 1 ug RNA underwent reverse transcription using random hexamers. TCRdb reanalysed the immunoSEQ multiplex PCR reads using MiXCR and keeps one entry per CDR3 protein. This table has about 150,000 distinct CDR3 sequences, roughly nine tenths appearing once. TEMRA cells were FACS-enriched, unlike CD8+ and CD4+ T cells, which were negatively isolated.

This rearrangement joins TRBV4-1 to TRBJ2-2; perhaps TRBD2 as D (5 bases). This TCR was recovered from a human donor in good health. The sequencing sample was made of CD4+ T cells from PBMCs. CDR3 loop: CASSQETLVTGELFF. The CDR3 DNA reads as TGCGCCAGCAGCCAAGAGACACTAGTAACCGGGGAGCTGTTTTTT.